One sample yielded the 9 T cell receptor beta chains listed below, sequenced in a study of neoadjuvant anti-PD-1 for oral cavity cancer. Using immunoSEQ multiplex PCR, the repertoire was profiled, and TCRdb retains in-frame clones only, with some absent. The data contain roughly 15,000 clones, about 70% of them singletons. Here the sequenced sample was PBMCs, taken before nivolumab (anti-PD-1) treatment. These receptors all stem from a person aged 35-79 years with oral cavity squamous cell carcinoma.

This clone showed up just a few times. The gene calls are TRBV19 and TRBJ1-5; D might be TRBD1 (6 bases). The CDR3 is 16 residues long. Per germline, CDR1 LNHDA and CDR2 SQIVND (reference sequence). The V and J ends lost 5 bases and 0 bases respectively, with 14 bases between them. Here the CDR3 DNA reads TGTGCCAGTAGTTTGACAGGAGTATATAGCAATCAGCCCCAGCATTTT. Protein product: CASSLTGVYSNQPQHF.

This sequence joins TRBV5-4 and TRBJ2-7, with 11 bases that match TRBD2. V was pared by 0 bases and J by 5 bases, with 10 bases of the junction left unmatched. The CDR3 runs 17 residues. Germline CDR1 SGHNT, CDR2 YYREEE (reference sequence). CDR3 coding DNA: TGTGCCAGCAGCTTGGAGGGTTGGGGTAGCGGGAGGGACGAGCAGTACTTC. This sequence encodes CASSLEGWGSGRDEQYF. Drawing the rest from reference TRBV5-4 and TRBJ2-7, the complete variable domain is ETGVTQSPTHLIKTRGQQVTLRCSSQSGHNTVSWYQQALGQGPQFIFQYYREEENGRGNFPPRFSGLQFPNYSSELNVNALELDDSALYLCASSLEGWGSGRDEQYFGPGTRLTVT.

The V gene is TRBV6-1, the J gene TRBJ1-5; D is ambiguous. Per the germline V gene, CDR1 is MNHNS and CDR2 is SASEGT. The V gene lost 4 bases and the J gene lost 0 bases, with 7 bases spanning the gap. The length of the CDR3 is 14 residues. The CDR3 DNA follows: TGTGCCAGCAGTGTCCACAATAGCAATCAGCCCCAGCATTTT. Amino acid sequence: CASSVHNSNQPQHF.

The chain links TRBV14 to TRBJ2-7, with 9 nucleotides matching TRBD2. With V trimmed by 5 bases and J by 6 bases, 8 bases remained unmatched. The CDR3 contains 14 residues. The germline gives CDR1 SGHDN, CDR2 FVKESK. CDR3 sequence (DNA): TGTGCCAGCAGCGTATCCGGGACTAGCTCCGAGCAGTACTTC. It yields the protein CASSVSGTSSEQYF. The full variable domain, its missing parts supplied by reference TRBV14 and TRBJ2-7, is EAGVTQFPSHSVIEKGQTVTLRCDPISGHDNLYWYRRVMGKEIKFLLHFVKESKQDESGMPNNRFLAERTGGTYSTLKVQPAELEDSGVYFCASSVSGTSSEQYFGPGTRLTVT.

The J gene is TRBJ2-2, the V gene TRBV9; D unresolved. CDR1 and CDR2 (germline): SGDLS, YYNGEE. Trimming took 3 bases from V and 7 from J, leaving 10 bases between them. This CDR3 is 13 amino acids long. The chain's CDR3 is CASSGHDIGELFF. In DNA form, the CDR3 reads TGTGCCAGCAGCGGCCACGATATCGGGGAGCTGTTTTTT.

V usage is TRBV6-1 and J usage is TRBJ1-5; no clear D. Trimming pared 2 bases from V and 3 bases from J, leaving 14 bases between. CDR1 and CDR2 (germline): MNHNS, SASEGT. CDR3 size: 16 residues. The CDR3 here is CASSERHPSPNQPQHF. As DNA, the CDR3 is TGTGCCAGCAGTGAAAGACACCCTAGCCCCAATCAGCCCCAGCATTTT.

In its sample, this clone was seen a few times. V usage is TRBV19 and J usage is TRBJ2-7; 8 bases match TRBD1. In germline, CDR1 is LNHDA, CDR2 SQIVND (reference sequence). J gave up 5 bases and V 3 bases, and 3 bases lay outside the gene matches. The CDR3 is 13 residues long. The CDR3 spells CASSMGTGDEQYF. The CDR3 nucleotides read TGTGCCAGTAGTATGGGGACAGGTGACGAGCAGTACTTC.

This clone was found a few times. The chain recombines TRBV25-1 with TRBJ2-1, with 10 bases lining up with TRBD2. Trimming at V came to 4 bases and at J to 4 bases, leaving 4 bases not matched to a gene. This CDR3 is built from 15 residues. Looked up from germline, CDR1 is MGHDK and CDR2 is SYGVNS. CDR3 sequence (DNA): TGTGCCAGCAGTGCCCGGACTAGCGGTTACAATGAGCAGTTCTTC. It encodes CASSARTSGYNEQFF. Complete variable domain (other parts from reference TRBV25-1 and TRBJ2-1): EADIYQTPRYLVIGTGKKITLECSQTMGHDKMYWYQQDPGMELHLIHYSYGVNSTEKGDLSSESTVSRIRTEHFPLTLESARPSHTSQYLCASSARTSGYNEQFFGPGTRLTVL.

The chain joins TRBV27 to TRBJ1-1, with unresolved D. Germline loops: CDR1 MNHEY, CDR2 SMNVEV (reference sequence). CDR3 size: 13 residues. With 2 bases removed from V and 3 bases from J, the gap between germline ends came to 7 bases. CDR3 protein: CASSLIKDTEAFF. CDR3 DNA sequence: TGTGCCAGCAGTTTAATTAAGGACACTGAAGCTTTCTTT.